This TCR beta chain was retrieved from a study of CD8+ T cells in alopecia areata (dated by TCRdb to the late 2010s). Concerning the study at large: Treated patients were enrolled in an open-label pilot trial of oral tofacitinib at 5 to 10 mg twice daily for moderate-to-severe alopecia areata. Tofacitinib was given for 6 to 18 months, followed by 6 months of follow-up off drug to assess delayed response and recurrence. To study T cell clonal expansion in alopecia areata, the researchers applied high-throughput TCRbeta sequencing to both the C3H/HeJ mouse model and human patients. Human TCRbeta sequencing covered scalp tissue and sorted CD4+ and CD8+ peripheral blood T cells from patchy and totalis/universalis alopecia areata patients and healthy controls. Biopsies were taken from tofacitinib-treated patients at baseline and again at 4 and 24 weeks into treatment, and several of those patients also had a later scalp biopsy. Scalp clonality was compared across normal scalp (n=4), patchy alopecia areata scalp (n=8), and alopecia totalis/universalis scalp (n=8). RNA came from the PAXgene miRNA kit for fixed scalp, the miRNeasy kit for PBMCs, and the RNeasy kit for mouse skin. TCRbeta CDR3 regions were amplified by immunoSEQ multiplex PCR using 35 Vbeta forward and 13 Jbeta reverse primers. Paper-wide results and their limitations: TCR sequences shared between patients were less clear than in mice, possibly partly because of HLA diversity in the patient population. Unlike mouse skin, which is dominated by gammadelta T cells, normal human skin has resident alphabeta T cells that are also sequenced, and this complicates analysis of the scalp TCR repertoire. Higher clonality and more expanded CD8+ clones were observed in lesional scalp than in normal scalp, particularly in alopecia totalis/universalis, a finding suggestive of antigenic drive.

Measured from the cysteine to the phenylalanine, the CDR3 is 15 residues long. Only the CDR3 region is kept as DNA, spanning 45 bases read in frame from base 1. The germline V gene encodes CDR1 SQVTM and CDR2 ANQGSEA. The junction shows trimming of 7 bases on V and 4 bases on J, plus 22 bases between the germline ends. Lesional scalp punch biopsies and peripheral blood were collected from alopecia areata patients. PBMCs were separated by density centrifugation and stained for CD3, CD4 and CD8, after which CD4+ and CD8+ T cells were sorted on a FACSAria. On this clone itself: Its specific antigen is unknown. The record has no base qualities; no much larger clone is one base away.

Library preparation employed the immunoSEQ multiplex PCR assay. To provide template for TCR sequencing, every sample had RNA extracted and reverse transcribed into cDNA. SuperScript III was used to make first-strand cDNA, primed with a 2:1 mix of oligo-dT and random hexamers. A synthetic immune receptor repertoire was used to measure amplification bias, and any remaining bias was corrected computationally. Per the authors' processing: Raw reads were preprocessed for error removal, and CDR3 was defined according to IMGT conventions as running from the conserved cysteine to phenylalanine. To get clonality, Shannon entropy was normalized by log2 of the number of productive unique TCRs and the result was subtracted from 1. Whether each scalp clone was CD4 or CD8 was inferred by checking scalp TCRbeta sequences against the CD4 and CD8 repertoires from sorted blood. TCRdb obtained this table from immuneACCESS and retained in-frame rearrangements with V and J assigned. These tables miss some clones; where compared with another copy, unresolved V genes account for less than half of the shortfall, and the remainder is unexplained. V and J calls and clone size follow that table, whereas D and trimming were derived from the DNA. A total of 90,000 to 100,000 clones appear in this sample, around 44% of them only once. 0.75% to 0.8% of the sample goes to the ten largest clones.

The TCR sequence derives from a human donor with alopecia areata. The chain couples TRBV29-1 to TRBJ1-2; perhaps TRBD1 is the D gene, with 6 bases matching. Sequencing used CD4+ T cells sorted from blood. The DNA is TGCAGCGCTCGCCCTCTCGGGGGGCTGGGCTATGGCTACACCTTC. Translated, it gives CSARPLGGLGYGYTF.